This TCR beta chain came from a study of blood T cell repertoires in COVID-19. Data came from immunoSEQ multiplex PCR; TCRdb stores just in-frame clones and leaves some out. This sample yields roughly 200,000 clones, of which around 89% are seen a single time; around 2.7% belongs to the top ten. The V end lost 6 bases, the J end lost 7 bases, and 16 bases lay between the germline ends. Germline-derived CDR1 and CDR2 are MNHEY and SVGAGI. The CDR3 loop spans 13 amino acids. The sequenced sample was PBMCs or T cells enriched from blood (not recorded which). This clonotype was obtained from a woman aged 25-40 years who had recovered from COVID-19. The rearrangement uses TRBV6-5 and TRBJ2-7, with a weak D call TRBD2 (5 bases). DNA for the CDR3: TGTGCCAGCAGAATAAACCGGGGTGGAGAGCAGTACTTC. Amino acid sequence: CASRINRGGEQYF.